A single TCR beta chain is shown here with its context. The antigen remains unidentified. Over several immunoSEQ plates, each subset's genomic DNA was distributed in even portions. The repertoire was sequenced with immunoSEQ multiplex PCR; TCRdb's copy has only in-frame clones and lacks some. The table lists a few million clones, approximately 95% of them singletons, with roughly 0.13% in the top ten. This sample was included in a study of shared clonotypes between healthy human individuals. Background on the study: Plates per donor: three CD4 naive, three CD4 memory, two CD8 naive, one CD8 memory. General study findings and limits: Against clonotypes common to all four donors, non-shared ones had lower generation probabilities. Larger estimated richness was generally recorded for naive subsets relative to memory subsets.

Germline lookup yields CDR1 MDHEN and CDR2 SYDVKM. The ends lost 3 bases at V and 1 base at J; junction bases unmatched: 4. The CDR3 covers 16 residues. The sequence derives from a man between 18 and 35 years old in good health. The sample was naive CD4+ T cells sorted from blood. Stated subset: CD45RA+ positively selected. The rearrangement links TRBV28 to TRBJ1-3; 9 nucleotides agree with TRBD1. The CDR3 region has the DNA TGTGCCAGCAGTTTTATAGGACAGGGGTCTGGAAACACCATATATTTT. Its translation is CASSFIGQGSGNTIYF.